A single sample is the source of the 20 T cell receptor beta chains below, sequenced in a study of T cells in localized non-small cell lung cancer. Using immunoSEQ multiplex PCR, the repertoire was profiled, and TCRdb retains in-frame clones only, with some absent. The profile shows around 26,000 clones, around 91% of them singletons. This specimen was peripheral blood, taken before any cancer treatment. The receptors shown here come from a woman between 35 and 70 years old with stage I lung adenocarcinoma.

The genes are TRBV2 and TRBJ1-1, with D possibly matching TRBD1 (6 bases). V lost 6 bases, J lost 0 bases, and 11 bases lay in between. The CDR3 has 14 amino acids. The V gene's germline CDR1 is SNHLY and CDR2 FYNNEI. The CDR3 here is CASSTQGMNTEAFF. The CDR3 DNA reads TGTGCCAGCAGCACCCAGGGGATGAACACTGAAGCTTTCTTT.

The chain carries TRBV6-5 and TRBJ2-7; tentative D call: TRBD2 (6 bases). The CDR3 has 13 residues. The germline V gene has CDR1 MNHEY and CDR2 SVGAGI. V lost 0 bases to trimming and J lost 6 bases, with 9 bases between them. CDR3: CASSYSWGGEQYF. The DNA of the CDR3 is TGTGCCAGCAGTTACTCATGGGGAGGCGAGCAGTACTTC.

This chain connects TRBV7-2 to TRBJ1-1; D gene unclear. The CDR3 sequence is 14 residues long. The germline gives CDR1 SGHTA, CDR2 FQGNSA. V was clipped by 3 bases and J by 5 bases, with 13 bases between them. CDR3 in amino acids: CASSFDGVYTEAFF. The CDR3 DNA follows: TGTGCCAGCAGCTTTGATGGGGTATATACTGAAGCTTTCTTT.

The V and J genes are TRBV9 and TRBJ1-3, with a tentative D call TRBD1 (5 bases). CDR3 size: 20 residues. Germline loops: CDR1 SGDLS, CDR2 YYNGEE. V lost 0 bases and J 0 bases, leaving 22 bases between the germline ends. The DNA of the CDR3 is TGTGCCAGCAGCGTAGCTGGGGTTGGCGGGACCTCGGGCTCTGGAAACACCATATATTTT. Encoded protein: CASSVAGVGGTSGSGNTIYF.

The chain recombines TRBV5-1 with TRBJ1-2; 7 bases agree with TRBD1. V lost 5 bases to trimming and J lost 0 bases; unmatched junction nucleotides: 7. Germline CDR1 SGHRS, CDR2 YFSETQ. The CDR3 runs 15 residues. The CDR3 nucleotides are TGCGCCAGCAGTTTAACCGGGACAGCTAACTATGGCTACACCTTC. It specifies CASSLTGTANYGYTF.

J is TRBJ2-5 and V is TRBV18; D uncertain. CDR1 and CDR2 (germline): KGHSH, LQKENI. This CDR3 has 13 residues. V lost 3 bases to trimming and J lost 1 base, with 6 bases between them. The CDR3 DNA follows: TGTGCCAGCTCACCTACACGCCAAGAGACCCAGTACTTC. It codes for CASSPTRQETQYF.

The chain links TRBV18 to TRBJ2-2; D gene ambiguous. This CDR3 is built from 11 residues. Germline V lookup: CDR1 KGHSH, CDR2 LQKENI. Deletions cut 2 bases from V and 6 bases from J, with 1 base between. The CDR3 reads CASSPSGELFF. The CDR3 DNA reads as TGTGCCAGCTCACCATCCGGGGAGCTGTTTTTT.

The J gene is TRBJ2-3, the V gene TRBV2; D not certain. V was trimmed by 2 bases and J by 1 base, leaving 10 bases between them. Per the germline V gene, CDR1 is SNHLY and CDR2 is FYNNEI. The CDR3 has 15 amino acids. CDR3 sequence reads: CASSERLPGTDTQYF. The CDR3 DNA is TGTGCCAGCAGTGAACGACTCCCCGGCACAGATACGCAGTATTTT. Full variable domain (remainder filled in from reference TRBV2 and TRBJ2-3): EPEVTQTPSHQVTQMGQEVILRCVPISNHLYFYWYRQILGQKVEFLVSFYNNEISEKSEIFDDQFSVERPDGSNFTLKIRSTKLEDSAMYFCASSERLPGTDTQYFGPGTRLTVL.

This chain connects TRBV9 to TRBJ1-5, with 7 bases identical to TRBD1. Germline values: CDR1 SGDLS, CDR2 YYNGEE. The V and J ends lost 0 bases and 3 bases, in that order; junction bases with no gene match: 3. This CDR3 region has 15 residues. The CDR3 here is CASSVEGTVNQPQHF. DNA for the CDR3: TGTGCCAGCAGCGTAGAAGGGACAGTCAATCAGCCCCAGCATTTT. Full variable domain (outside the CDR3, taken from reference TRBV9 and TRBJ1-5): DSGVTQTPKHLITATGQRVTLRCSPRSGDLSVYWYQQSLDQGLQFLIQYYNGEERAKGNILERFSAQQFPDLHSELNLSSLELGDSALYFCASSVEGTVNQPQHFGDGTRLSIL.

CDR3 nucleotides: TGTGCCAGCTCATCGCAGGGGGCGCAAGGAAACACCATATATTTT. Amino acid sequence: CASSSQGAQGNTIYF. The V and J genes are TRBV18 and TRBJ1-3, with 8 nucleotides matching TRBD1. The ends lost 5 bases at V and 4 bases at J; junction bases unmatched: 7. This CDR3 region has 15 residues. From germline, CDR1 is KGHSH and CDR2 LQKENI.

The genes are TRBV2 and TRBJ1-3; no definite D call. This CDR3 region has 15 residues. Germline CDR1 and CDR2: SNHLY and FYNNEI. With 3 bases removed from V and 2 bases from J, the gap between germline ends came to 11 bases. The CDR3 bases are TGTGCCAGCAGTGACGGAGGTGGACCTGGAAACACCATATATTTT. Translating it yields CASSDGGGPGNTIYF.

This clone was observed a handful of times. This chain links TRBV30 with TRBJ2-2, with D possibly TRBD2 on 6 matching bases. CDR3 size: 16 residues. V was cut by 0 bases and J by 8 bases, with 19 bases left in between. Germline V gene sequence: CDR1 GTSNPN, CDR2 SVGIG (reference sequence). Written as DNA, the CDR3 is TGTGCCTGGAGTGTACCATATTCGTGGAGGGTTGGGGAGCTGTTTTTT. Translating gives CAWSVPYSWRVGELFF. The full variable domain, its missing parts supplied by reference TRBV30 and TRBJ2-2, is SQTIHQWPATLVQPVGSPLSLECTVEGTSNPNLYWYRQAAGRGLQLLFYSVGIGQISSEVPQNLSASRPQDRQFILSSKKLLLSDSGFYLCAWSVPYSWRVGELFFGEGSRLTVL.

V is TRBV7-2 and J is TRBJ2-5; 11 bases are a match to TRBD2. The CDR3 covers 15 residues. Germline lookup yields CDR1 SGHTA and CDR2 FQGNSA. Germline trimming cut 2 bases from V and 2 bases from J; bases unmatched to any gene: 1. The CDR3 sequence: CASSLTSGGQETQYF. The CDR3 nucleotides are TGTGCCAGCAGCTTAACTAGCGGGGGACAAGAGACCCAGTACTTC.

Here the CDR3 reads CASSLLGGPTGELFF. The CDR3 nucleotides read TGTGCCAGCAGTTTATTGGGGGGGCCCACCGGGGAGCTGTTTTTT. This chain joins TRBV27 and TRBJ2-2, with D possibly matching TRBD2 (7 bases). This CDR3 is built from 15 residues. V was cut by 1 base and J by 4 bases, with 10 bases left in between. Germline V gives CDR1 MNHEY, CDR2 SMNVEV (reference sequence).

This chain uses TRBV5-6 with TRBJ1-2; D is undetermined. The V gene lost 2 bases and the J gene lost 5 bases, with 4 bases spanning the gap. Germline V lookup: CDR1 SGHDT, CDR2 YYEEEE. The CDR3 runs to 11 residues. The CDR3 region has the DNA TGTGCCAGCAGCTTACAATATGGCTACACCTTC. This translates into CASSLQYGYTF.

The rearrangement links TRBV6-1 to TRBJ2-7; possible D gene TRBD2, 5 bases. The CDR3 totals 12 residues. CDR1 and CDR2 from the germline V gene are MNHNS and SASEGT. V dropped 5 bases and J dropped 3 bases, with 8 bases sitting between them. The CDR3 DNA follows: TGTGCCAGCAGTCTAGCCTTCTACGAGCAGTACTTC. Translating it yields CASSLAFYEQYF.

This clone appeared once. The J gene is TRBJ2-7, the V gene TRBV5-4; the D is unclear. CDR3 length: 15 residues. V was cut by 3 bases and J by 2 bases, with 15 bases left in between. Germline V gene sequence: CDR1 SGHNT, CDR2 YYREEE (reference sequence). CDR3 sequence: CASSSATDGPYEQYF. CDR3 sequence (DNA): TGTGCCAGCAGCTCTGCGACCGACGGCCCCTACGAGCAGTACTTC. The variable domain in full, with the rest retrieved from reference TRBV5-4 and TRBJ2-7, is ETGVTQSPTHLIKTRGQQVTLRCSSQSGHNTVSWYQQALGQGPQFIFQYYREEENGRGNFPPRFSGLQFPNYSSELNVNALELDDSALYLCASSSATDGPYEQYFGPGTRLTVT.

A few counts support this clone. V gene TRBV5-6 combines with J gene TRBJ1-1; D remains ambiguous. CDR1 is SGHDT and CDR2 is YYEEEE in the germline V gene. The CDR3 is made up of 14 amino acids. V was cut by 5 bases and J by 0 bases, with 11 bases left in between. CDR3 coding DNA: TGTGCCAGCAGTCGGGCCTTGATGAACACTGAAGCTTTCTTT. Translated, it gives CASSRALMNTEAFF.

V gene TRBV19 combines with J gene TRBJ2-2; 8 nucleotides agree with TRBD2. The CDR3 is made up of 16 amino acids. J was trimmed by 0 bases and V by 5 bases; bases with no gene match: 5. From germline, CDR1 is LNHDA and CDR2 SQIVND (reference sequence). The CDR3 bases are TGTGCCAGTAGTCGTCGGGAGGGTACGAACACCGGGGAGCTGTTTTTT. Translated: CASSRREGTNTGELFF.

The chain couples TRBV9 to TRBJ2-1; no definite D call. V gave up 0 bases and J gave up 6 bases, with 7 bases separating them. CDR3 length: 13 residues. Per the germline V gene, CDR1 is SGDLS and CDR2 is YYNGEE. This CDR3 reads CASSVGAPNEQFF. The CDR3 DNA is TGTGCCAGCAGCGTAGGGGCCCCCAATGAGCAGTTCTTC.